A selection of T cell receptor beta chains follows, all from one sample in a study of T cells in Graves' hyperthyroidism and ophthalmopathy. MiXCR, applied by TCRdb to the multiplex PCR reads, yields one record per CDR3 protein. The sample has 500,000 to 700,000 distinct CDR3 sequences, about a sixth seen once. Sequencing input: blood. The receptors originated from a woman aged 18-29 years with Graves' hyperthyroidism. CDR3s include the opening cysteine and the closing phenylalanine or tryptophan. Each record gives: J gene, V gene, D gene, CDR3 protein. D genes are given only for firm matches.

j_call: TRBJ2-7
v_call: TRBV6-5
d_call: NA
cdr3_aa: CASSYSLGTGEQYF

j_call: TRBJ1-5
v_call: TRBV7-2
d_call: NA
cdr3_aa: CASSSPGDQPQHF

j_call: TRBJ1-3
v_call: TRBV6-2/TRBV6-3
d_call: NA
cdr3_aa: CASKVTGTFGDTIYF

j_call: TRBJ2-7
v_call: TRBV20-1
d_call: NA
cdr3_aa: CSARVLSGPYEQYF

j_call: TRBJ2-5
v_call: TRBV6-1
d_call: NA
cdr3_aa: CASRRDGGGETQYF

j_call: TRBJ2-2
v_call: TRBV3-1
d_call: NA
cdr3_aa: CASSQDPGSGELFF

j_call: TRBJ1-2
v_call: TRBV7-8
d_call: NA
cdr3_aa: CASSLGGGVGYGYTF

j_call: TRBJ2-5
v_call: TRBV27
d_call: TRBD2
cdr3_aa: CASRLAGEETQYF

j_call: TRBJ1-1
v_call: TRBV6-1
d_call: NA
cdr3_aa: CASKAAVNTEAFF

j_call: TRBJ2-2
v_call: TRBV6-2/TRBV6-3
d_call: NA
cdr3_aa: CASSYSGASGELFF

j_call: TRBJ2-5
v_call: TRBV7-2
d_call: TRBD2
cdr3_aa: CASSLTSGPWETQYF

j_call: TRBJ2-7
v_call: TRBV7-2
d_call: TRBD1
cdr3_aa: CASSRAGTGDEQYF

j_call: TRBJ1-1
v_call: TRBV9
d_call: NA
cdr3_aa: CASSVEGHTEAFF

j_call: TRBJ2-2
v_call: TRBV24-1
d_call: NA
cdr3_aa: CATSARGYTGELFF

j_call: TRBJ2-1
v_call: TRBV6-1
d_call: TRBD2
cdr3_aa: CASNRGLASYNEQFF

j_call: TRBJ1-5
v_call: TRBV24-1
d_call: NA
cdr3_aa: CATSDIWTNQPQHF

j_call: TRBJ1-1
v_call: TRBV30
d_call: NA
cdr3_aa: CARSVRRENKAFF

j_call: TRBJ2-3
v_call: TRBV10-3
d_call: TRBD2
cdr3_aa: CAIRPRTSVVRDTQYF

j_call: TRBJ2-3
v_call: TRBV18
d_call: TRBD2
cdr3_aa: CASSPLASGGASTDTQYF

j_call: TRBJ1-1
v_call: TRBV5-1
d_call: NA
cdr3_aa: CASSLVEFTEAFF

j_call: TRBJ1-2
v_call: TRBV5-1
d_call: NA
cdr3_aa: CASSIEPGRTNYGYTF

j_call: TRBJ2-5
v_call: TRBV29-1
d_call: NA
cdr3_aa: CSVDGPDQETQYF

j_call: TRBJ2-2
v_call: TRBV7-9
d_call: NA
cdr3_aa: CASRRRESIGELFF

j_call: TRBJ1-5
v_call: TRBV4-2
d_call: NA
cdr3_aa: CASSQESGASGQPQHF

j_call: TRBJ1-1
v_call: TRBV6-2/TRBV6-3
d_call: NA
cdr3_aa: CAIGQMNTEAFF

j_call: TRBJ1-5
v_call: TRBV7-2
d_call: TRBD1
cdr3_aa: CASSSEDRRDQPQHF